The clone carrying this T cell receptor beta chain showed up just a few times. The record originates from a study of blood T cells in healthy people across ages. A sample-barcoded 5' primer and a J-beta primer mix were used in a second PCR of roughly 7 to 11 cycles. TCRdb reprocessed the 5' RACE reads with MiXCR, giving one entry per CDR3 protein. The sample comprises 780,000 or so distinct CDR3 sequences, 20% to 30% of which are singletons, and 3.7% rests with the top ten. These data also featured in a second study, about T cells of mothers and their children.

This clonotype was obtained from a boy between 10 and 17 years old in good health. Sequences were obtained from blood.

This CDR3 is CASSITGQSAAFF. The CDR3, as DNA: TGTGCCAGCAGCATAACGGGACAAAGTGCCGCTTTCTTT. The chain has TRBV7-9 and TRBJ1-1; TRBD1 is a possible D gene (6 bases). The V and J ends lost 5 bases and 11 bases respectively, with 18 bases between them. The CDR3 sequence is 13 residues long. Germline V lookup: CDR1 SEHNR, CDR2 FQNEAQ (reference sequence).